Given below is one TCR beta chain in context. Its target is not known. The CDR3 loop spans 12 amino acids. This record comes from a study of CXCR3-negative and CXCR3-positive naive CD8 T cells. Findings and caveats of the study: Both naive subsets carried similar amounts of surface CD5, so TCR strength was inferred from TRB CDR3 properties. Diversity in memory CD8+ cells fell much lower than the comparably high levels seen in both naive subsets.

UMI-labeled TRB cDNA libraries were prepared by 5' RACE. Reanalyzing the 5' RACE reads, TCRdb keeps one entry per CDR3 protein, without DNA. The ten most abundant clones cover 15% of a sample with tens of thousands of distinct CDR3 sequences. Sequenced input: memory CD8+ T cells from blood. The source is a human donor in good health. Some clones in this sample may be carry-over from other donors' samples. This chain links TRBV12-3 or TRBV12-4 with TRBJ2-5; TCRdb outputs TRBD1, but without DNA this stays unchecked. CDR3 region: CASRTGAGTQYF.